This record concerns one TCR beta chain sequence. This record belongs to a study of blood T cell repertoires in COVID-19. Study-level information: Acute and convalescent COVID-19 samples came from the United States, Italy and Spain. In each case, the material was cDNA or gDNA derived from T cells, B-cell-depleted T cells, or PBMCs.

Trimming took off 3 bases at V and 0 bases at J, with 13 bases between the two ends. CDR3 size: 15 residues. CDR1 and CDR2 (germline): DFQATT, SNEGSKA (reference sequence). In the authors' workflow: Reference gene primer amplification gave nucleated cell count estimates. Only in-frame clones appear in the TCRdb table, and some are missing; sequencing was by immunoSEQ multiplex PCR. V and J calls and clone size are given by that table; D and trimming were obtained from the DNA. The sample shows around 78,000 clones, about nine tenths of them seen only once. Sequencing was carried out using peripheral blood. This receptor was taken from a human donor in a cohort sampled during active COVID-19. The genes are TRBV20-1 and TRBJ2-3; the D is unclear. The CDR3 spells CSASVRISSTDTQYF. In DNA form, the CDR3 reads TGCAGTGCTAGTGTGCGAATTTCTAGCACAGATACGCAGTATTTT.